This T cell receptor beta chain was profiled in a study of long-term antiretroviral therapy in people with HIV. The immunoSEQ assay was v3.0, run at survey level. Data came from immunoSEQ multiplex PCR; TCRdb stores just in-frame clones and leaves some out. The table records 25,000 to 35,000 clones, approximately 95% of them present only once. V shed 4 bases and J 6 bases; nucleotides not matched to a gene: 11. Germline CDR1 is LNHDA and CDR2 is SQIVND (reference sequence). CDR3 length equals 15 residues. The TCR sequence derives from a man aged 50 or older with HIV. The J gene is TRBJ2-7, the V gene TRBV19; 8 nucleotides match TRBD1. The sequenced sample was unsorted PBMCs, obtained 5.3 years after starting antiretroviral therapy. The CDR3 coding sequence is TGTGCCAGTAGTAACGCAGGACAGGGCAGGGGCGAGCAGTACTTC. This sequence encodes CASSNAGQGRGEQYF.